This T cell receptor beta chain appears in the sequencing data of a study of T cell repertoires in cytomegalovirus infection. Study background: Based on public TCR beta signatures, there were indications of CMV infection and of a matching HLA type.

One entry per CDR3 protein, called by TCRdb with MiXCR from the reads. The repertoire has 250,000 to 300,000 distinct CDR3 sequences, roughly a fifth of them found once; the top ten carry roughly 19%. This clonotype was recorded a few times. Its antigen is not identified. The sequence was obtained from a human donor in good health (CMV status not recorded). Some clones in this sample may be carry-over from other donors' samples. This material consisted of cultured PBMCs, taken from culture after CMV antigen stimulation.

This CDR3 is CSVDEKTQYF. In DNA form, the CDR3 reads TGCAGCGTCGATGAGAAGACCCAGTACTTC. The chain uses TRBV29-1 and TRBJ2-5; no clear D gene. Trimming removed 6 bases at V and 6 bases at J, with 8 bases between. The germline V gene encodes CDR1 SQVTM and CDR2 ANQGSEA. The CDR3 loop spans 10 amino acids.